Below, one T cell receptor beta chain is given with its context. Here immunoSEQ multiplex PCR was the method, and the copy in TCRdb shows in-frame clones only, minus some. The sample records about 600,000 clones, roughly 98% being singletons. Terminally differentiated effector memory CD45RA+ cells were excluded from the naive CD8 cells, which were CD45RO-negative and positively selected for CCR7. The entry originates in a study of shared clonotypes between healthy human individuals. Trimming removed 4 bases from V and 2 bases from J, with 18 bases in between. Germline-derived CDR1 and CDR2 are MNHEY and SMNVEV (reference sequence). The CDR3 has 16 residues.

Sequencing used naive CD8+ T cells sorted from blood. The receptor was isolated from a man aged 30-40 years in good health. V usage is TRBV27 and J usage is TRBJ2-7, with a weak D call TRBD1 (5 bases). The CDR3 DNA is TGTGCCAGCAGTTCCTCCCTACGGGTGGGGCCCTACGAGCAGTACTTC. Translating gives CASSSSLRVGPYEQYF.